This T cell receptor (beta chain) was recovered during a study of Ad26.COV2.S vaccination and SARS-CoV-2 variants. Study overall: In the COV1001 trial, the donor was in the Ad26.COV2.S arm. Intramuscular Ad26.COV2.S at 5x10^10 or 1x10^11 viral particles. General observations from the study: Measurement of non-spike TCR breadth gave similar results in vaccine and placebo recipients.

TCRdb's copy holds only in-frame clones and misses some; the assay was immunoSEQ multiplex PCR. The sample carries 300,000 to 400,000 clones, roughly 84% recorded once. A word on this clone: Its antigen is as yet unknown.

The treatment denotes: some 19 received Ad26.COV2.S at low or high dose, single or two shots; roughly five received placebo; per-sample allocation not given. The samples were gathered on day 63 after the first injection of vaccine or placebo. The study used a vaccine consisting of an Ad26 vector that expressed Wuhan-strain SARS-CoV-2 spike. Trimming cost V 3 bases and J 7 bases, with 13 bases left between them. The length of the CDR3 is 14 residues. The germline gives CDR1 LNHDA, CDR2 SQIVND (reference sequence). The chain joins TRBV19 to TRBJ2-1; possibly TRBD1 or TRBD2 for D (6 bases each). The sequencing used peripheral blood, collected in a trial of Ad26.COV2.S vaccine versus placebo. This clonotype originated in a person aged 18 to 59 who received the Ad26.COV2.S COVID-19 vaccine or a placebo. In nucleotides, the CDR3 is TGTGCCAGTAGTATGGGGGGCTCGCTAAATGAGCAGTTCTTC. Protein sequence: CASSMGGSLNEQFF.